The 2 T cell receptor beta chains below were found in one sample sequenced in a study of CD4+ T cells in melanoma. Sequencing was performed with immunoSEQ multiplex PCR; in TCRdb, only in-frame clones are kept and a portion is missing. This table holds about 140,000 clones, about nine tenths found once. The origin of the receptors is a human donor with melanoma.

In DNA, the CDR3 is TGTGCCAGCAGCCAAGGTAGCGGGGGGACCACAGATACGCAGTATTTT. Its protein product is CASSQGSGGTTDTQYF. This chain links TRBV4-2 with TRBJ2-3; 10 bases are a match to TRBD2. The CDR3 loop spans 16 amino acids. Per the germline V gene, CDR1 is LGHNA and CDR2 is YNFKEQ. V shed 1 base, J shed 2 bases, and the junction held 3 bases outside the gene matches.

V is TRBV11-3 and J is TRBJ2-2; D unclear. The CDR3 consists of 13 residues. The V end was cut by 4 bases, the J end by 4 bases, with 7 bases between. The V gene's germline CDR1 is SGHNT and CDR2 YENEEA. The CDR3 bases are TGTGCCAGCAGCTCCCAAGGCACCGGGGAGCTGTTTTTT. It translates to CASSSQGTGELFF.